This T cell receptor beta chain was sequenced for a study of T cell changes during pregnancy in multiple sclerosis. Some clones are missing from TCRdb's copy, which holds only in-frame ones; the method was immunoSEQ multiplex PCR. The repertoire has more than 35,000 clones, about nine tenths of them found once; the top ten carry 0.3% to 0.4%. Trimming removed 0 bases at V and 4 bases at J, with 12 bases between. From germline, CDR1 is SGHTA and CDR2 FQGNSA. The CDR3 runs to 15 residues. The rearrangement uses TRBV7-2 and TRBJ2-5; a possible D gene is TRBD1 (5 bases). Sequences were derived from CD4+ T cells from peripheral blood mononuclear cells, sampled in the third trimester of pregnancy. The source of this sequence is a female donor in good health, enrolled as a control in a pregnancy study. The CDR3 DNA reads TGTGCCAGCAGCTTAGCGGAACAGGCCAGAGAGACCCAGTACTTC. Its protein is CASSLAEQARETQYF. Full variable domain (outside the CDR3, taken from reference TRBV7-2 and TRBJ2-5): GAGVSQSPSNKVTEKGKDVELRCDPISGHTALYWYRQSLGQGLEFLIYFQGNSAPDKSGLPSDRFSAERTGGSVSTLTIQRTQQEDSAVYLCASSLAEQARETQYFGPGTRLLVL.